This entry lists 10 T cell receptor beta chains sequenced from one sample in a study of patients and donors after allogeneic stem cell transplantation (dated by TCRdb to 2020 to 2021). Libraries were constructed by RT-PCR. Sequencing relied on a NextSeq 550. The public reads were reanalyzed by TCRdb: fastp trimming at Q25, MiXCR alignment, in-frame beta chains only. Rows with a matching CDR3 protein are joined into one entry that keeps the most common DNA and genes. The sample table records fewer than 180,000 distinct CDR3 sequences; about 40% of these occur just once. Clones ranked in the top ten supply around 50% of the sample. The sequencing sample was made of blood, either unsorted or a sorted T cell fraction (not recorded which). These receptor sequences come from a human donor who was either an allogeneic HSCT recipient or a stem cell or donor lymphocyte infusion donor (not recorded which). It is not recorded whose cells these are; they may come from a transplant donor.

CDR3 region: CASSLGSYDTEAFF. The CDR3 DNA reads TGTGCCAGCAGTCTAGGGTCTTACGACACTGAAGCTTTCTTT. This rearrangement joins TRBV6-5 to TRBJ1-1; D call uncertain. Germline assignment: CDR1 MNHEY and CDR2 SVGAGI. Trimming took 5 bases from V and 3 from J, leaving 13 bases between them. The CDR3 extends over 14 amino acids.

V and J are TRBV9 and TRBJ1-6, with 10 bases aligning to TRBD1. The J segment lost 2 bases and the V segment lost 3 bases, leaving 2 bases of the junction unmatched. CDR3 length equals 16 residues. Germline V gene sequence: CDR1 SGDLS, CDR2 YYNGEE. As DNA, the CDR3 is TGTGCCAGCAGCGCGACAGGGGGCACCTATAATTCACCCCTCCACTTT. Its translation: CASSATGGTYNSPLHF.

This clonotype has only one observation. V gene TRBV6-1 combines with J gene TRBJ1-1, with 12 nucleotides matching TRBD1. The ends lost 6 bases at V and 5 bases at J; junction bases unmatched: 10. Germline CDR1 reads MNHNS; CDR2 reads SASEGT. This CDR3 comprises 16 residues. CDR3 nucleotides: TGTGCCAGCAGGAACCGGGACAGGGGGCCTAGGACTGAAGCTTTCTTT. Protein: CASRNRDRGPRTEAFF.

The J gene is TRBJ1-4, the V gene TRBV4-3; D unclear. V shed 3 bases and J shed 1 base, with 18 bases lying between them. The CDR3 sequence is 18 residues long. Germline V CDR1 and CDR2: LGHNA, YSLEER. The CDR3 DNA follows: TGCGCCAGCAGCCAGATAGGTGCGGGGTGGGGAACTAATGAAAAACTGTTTTTT. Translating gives CASSQIGAGWGTNEKLFF.

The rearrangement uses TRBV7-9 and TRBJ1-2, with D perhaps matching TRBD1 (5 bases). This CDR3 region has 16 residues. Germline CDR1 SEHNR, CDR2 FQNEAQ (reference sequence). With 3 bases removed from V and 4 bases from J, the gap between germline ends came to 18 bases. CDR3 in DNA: TGTGCCAGCAGCTTGAGCCCAGGGTACAGAGGCTATGGCTACACCTTC. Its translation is CASSLSPGYRGYGYTF.

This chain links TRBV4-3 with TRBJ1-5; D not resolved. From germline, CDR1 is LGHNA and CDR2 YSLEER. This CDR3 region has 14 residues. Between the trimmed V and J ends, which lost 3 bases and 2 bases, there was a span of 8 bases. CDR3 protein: CASSQGWGNQPQHF. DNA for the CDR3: TGCGCCAGCAGCCAGGGATGGGGCAATCAGCCCCAGCATTTT.

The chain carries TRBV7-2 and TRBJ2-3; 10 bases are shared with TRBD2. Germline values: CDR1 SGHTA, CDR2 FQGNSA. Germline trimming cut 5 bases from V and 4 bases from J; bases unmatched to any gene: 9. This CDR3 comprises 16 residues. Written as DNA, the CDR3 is TGTGCCAGCAGCCATACCCTAGCGGGGGCCCCAGATACGCAGTATTTT. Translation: CASSHTLAGAPDTQYF.

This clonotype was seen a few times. The DNA of the CDR3 is TGTGCCAGCAGTTTGAAGAGCAATCAGCCCCAGCATTTT. It codes for CASSLKSNQPQHF. The V and J genes are TRBV12-3 or TRBV12-4 and TRBJ1-5; D ambiguous. The CDR3 length is 13 residues. V was shortened by 3 bases and J by 1 base, with 4 bases between the two germline ends.

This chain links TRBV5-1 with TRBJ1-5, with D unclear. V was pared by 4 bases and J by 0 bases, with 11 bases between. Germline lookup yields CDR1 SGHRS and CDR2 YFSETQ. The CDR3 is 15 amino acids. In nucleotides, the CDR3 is TGCGCCAGCAGCCTCCGGGTCCATAGCAATCAGCCCCAGCATTTT. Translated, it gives CASSLRVHSNQPQHF. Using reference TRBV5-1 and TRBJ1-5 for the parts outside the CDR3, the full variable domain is KAGVTQTPRYLIKTRGQQVTLSCSPISGHRSVSWYQQTPGQGLQFLFEYFSETQRNKGNFPGRFSGRQFSNSRSEMNVSTLELGDSALYLCASSLRVHSNQPQHFGDGTRLSIL.

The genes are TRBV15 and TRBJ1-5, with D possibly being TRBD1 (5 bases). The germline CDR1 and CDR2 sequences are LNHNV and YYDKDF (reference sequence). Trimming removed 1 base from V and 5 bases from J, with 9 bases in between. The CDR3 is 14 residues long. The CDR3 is CATSRVRGDQPQHF. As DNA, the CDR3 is TGTGCCACCAGCAGAGTGCGGGGGGATCAGCCCCAGCATTTT.